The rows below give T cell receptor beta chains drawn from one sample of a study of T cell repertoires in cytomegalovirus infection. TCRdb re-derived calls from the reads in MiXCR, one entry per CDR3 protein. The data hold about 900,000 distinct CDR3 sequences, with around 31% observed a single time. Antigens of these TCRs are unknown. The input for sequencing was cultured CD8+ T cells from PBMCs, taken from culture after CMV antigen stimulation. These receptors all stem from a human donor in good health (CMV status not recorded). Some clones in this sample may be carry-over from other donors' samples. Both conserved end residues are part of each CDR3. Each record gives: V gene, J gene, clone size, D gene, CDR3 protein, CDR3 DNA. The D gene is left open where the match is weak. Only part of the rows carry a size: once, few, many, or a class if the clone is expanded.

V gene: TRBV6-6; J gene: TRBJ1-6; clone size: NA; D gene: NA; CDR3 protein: CASMRLNWSSPLHF; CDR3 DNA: TGTGCCAGCATGCGACTAAATTGGAGTTCACCCCTCCACTTT
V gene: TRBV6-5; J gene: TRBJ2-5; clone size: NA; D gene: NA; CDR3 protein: CATLAGLTQYF; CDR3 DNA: TGTGCCACCCTGGCGGGGTTGACCCAGTACTTC
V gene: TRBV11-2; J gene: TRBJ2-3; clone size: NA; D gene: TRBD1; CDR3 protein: CASSLDITGDGDTQYF; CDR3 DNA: TGTGCCAGCAGCTTAGATATAACAGGGGATGGAGATACGCAGTATTTT
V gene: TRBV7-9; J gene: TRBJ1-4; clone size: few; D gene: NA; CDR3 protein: CASSPQAESNEKLFF; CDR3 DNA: TGTGCCAGCAGCCCCCAGGCTGAGTCTAATGAAAAACTGTTTTTT
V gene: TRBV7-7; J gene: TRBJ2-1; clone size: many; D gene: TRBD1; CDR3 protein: CASSLEGQSSYNEQFF; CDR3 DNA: TGTGCTAGCAGCTTAGAGGGACAGAGCTCCTACAATGAGCAGTTCTTC
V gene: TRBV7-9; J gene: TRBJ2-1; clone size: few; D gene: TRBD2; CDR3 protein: CASSLDIAGGRDEQFF; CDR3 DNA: TGTGCCAGCAGCTTAGACATAGCGGGGGGGCGCGATGAGCAGTTCTTC
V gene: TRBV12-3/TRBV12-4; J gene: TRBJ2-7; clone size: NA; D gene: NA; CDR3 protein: CASTSPGTAPHEHYF; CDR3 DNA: TGTGCCAGCACCTCTCCCGGGACGGCCCCCCACGAGCATTACTTC
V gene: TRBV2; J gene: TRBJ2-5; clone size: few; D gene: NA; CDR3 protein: CASLWRGTLETQYF; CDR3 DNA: TGTGCCAGCCTTTGGAGGGGTACTTTGGAGACCCAGTACTTC
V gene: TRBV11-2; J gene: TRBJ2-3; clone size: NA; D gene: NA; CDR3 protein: CASSLRGRPHDTQYF; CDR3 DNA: TGTGCCAGCAGCTTAAGAGGGCGTCCCCACGATACGCAGTATTTT
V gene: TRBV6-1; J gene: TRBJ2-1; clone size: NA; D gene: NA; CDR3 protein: CASSEEGLTYNEQFF; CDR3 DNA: TGTGCCAGCAGTGAAGAAGGACTCACCTACAATGAGCAGTTCTTC
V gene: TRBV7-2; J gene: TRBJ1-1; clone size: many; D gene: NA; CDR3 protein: CASSLKSMDEAFF; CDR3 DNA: TGTGCCAGCAGCTTAAAGAGTATGGATGAAGCTTTCTTT
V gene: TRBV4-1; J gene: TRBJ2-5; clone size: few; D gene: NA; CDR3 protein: CAPPTANRPISETQYF; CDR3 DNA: TGCGCCCCTCCAACGGCTAACCGACCGATAAGTGAGACCCAGTACTTC
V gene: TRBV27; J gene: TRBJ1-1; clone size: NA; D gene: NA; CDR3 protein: CASSLINPTEAFF; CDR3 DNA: TGTGCCAGCAGTTTAATTAATCCGACTGAAGCTTTCTTT
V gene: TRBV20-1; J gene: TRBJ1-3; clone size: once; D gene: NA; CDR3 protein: CSARDGSPEDTIYF; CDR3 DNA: TGCAGTGCTAGAGATGGGTCACCCGAAGACACCATATATTTT
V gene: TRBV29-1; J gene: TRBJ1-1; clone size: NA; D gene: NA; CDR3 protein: CSHGANTEAFF; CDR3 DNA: TGCAGCCATGGGGCAAACACTGAAGCTTTCTTT
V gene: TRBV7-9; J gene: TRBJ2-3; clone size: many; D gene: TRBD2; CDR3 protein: CASSSGGRTDTQYF; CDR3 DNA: TGTGCCAGCAGTAGCGGGGGGCGCACAGATACGCAGTATTTT
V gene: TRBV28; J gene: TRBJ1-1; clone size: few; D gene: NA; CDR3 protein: CASRATGTNTEAFF; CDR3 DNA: TGTGCCAGCAGGGCTACAGGGACGAACACTGAAGCTTTCTTT
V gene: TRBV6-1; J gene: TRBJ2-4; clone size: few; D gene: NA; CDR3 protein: CATRRRSPEGFKNIQYF; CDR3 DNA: TGTGCCACCAGACGACGGTCTCCTGAAGGTTTCAAAAACATTCAGTACTTC
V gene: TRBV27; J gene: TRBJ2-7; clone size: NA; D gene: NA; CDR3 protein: CASSSHRSPYEQYF; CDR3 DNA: TGTGCCAGCAGTTCCCACAGGTCTCCCTACGAGCAGTACTTC
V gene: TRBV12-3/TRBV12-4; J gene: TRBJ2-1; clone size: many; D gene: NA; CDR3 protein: CASSFVGNEQFF; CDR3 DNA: TGTGCCAGCAGTTTCGTTGGAAATGAGCAGTTCTTC
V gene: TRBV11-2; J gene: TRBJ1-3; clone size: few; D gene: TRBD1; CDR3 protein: CASSSLHPDRRGGNTIYF; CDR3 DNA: TGTGCCAGCAGCTCGCTCCACCCGGACAGGAGGGGTGGAAACACCATATATTTT
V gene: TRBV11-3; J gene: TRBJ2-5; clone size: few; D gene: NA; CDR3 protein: CASSLPPGAGRETQYF; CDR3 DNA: TGTGCCAGCAGCTTACCCCCTGGCGCGGGGCGTGAGACCCAGTACTTC
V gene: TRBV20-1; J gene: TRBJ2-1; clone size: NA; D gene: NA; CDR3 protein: CSARLRGAGPYNEQFF; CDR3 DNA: TGCAGTGCTAGATTACGGGGGGCGGGGCCCTACAATGAGCAGTTCTTC
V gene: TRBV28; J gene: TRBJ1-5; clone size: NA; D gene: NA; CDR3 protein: CASSPLPGERQPQHF; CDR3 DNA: TGTGCCAGCAGCCCACTACCGGGGGAGCGGCAGCCCCAGCATTTT
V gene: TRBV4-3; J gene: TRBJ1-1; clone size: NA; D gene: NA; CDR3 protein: CASSQDRENTEAFF; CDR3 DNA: TGCGCCAGCAGCCAAGATAGGGAGAACACTGAAGCTTTCTTT
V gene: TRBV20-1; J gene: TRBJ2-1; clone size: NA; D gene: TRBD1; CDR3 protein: CSAPRQGSNNNEQFF; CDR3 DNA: TGCAGTGCTCCTAGACAGGGGAGCAATAACAATGAGCAGTTCTTC
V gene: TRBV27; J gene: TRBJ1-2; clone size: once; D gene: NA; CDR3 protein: CASSSRAGEDGNYGYTF; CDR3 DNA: TGTGCCAGCAGTTCTCGGGCAGGGGAAGATGGTAACTATGGCTACACCTTC
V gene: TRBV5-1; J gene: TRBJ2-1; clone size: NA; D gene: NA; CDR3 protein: CASNQYNEQFF; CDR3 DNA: TGCGCCAGCAACCAGTACAATGAGCAGTTCTTC
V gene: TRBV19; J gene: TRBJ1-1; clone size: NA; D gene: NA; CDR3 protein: CASTEGWGLAEAFF; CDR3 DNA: TGTGCCAGTACTGAGGGGTGGGGTCTCGCTGAAGCTTTCTTT
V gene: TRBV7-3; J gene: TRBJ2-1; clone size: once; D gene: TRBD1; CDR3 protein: CASSHGTGGINEQFF; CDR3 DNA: TGTGCCAGCAGCCACGGGACAGGGGGAATCAATGAGCAGTTCTTT
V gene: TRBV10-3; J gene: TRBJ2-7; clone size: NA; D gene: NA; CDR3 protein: CAISESLTGPPYEQYF; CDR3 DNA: TGTGCCATCAGTGAGTCGCTCACAGGGCCCCCCTACGAGCAGTACTTC